What follows is one TCR beta chain and its context. This specimen includes other DNA sequences encoding the same CDR3. The sample is drawn from a study of blood T cell repertoires in COVID-19. TCRdb keeps only in-frame clones here, not all; method: immunoSEQ multiplex PCR. The sample has around 84,000 clones, roughly 80% seen once. CDR1 is MNHNS and CDR2 is SASEGT in the germline V gene. Trimming stripped 0 bases from V and 6 bases from J, with 12 bases between. CDR3 length equals 15 residues. J is TRBJ1-5 and V is TRBV6-1; D perhaps matches TRBD1 (6 bases). The TCR was taken from a man aged 60 to 75 with COVID-19, enrolled during active disease. Sequenced sample: peripheral blood. CDR3 amino acids: CASSEAGGGGQPQHF. Written as DNA, the CDR3 is TGTGCCAGCAGTGAAGCCGGGGGAGGGGGTCAGCCCCAGCATTTT.